This entry lists 30 T cell receptor beta chains sequenced from one sample in a study of T cell changes during pregnancy in multiple sclerosis. Profiling relied on immunoSEQ multiplex PCR, and the TCRdb table lists in-frame clones only, not all of them. Among roughly 41,000 clones listed, around 90% were seen once. The starting material was CD8+ T cells from peripheral blood mononuclear cells, obtained in the third trimester of pregnancy. Source of these receptors: a female donor with multiple sclerosis, enrolled in a pregnancy study.

The genes are TRBV4-1 and TRBJ1-5, with D unresolved. The V and J ends lost 3 bases and 7 bases respectively, with 13 bases between them. The CDR3 consists of 14 residues. Germline assignment: CDR1 MGHRA and CDR2 YSYEKL. The DNA for the CDR3 is TGCGCCAGCAGCCAGCTGACAAGGTTACAGCCCCAGCATTTT. This gives the protein CASSQLTRLQPQHF.

The chain combines TRBV29-1 with TRBJ2-5; maybe TRBD1 (5 bases). The length of the CDR3 is 14 residues. The germline gives CDR1 SQVTM, CDR2 ANQGSEA. V was cut by 0 bases and J by 5 bases, with 13 bases left in between. CDR3 coding DNA: TGCAGCGTTGAAGACCCTTCAGGGTTGGAGACCCAGTACTTC. Translation gives CSVEDPSGLETQYF. Filled out from reference TRBV29-1 and TRBJ2-5, the complete variable domain reads SAVISQKPSRDICQRGTSLTIQCQVDSQVTMMFWYRQQPGQSLTLIATANQGSEATYESGFVIDKFPISRPNLTFSTLTVSNMSPEDSSIYLCSVEDPSGLETQYFGPGTRLLVL.

The chain joins TRBV1 to TRBJ2-2; the listed D gene, TRBD2, was not tested against the DNA. TRBV1 is a pseudogene segment. The CDR3 runs 16 residues. As DNA, the CDR3 is TGCACCAGCAGCCAAGATCGGGGTCGGGAACACCGGGGAGCTGTTTTT. This translates into CTSSQDRGREHRGAVF.

J is TRBJ2-4 and V is TRBV19; D might be TRBD2 (5 bases). Germline CDR1 and CDR2: LNHDA and SQIVND (reference sequence). The CDR3 has 12 residues. The V gene lost 9 bases and the J gene lost 14 bases, with 20 bases spanning the gap. The CDR3 loop is CASSAGPELEYF. The CDR3 nucleotides are TGTGCCAGCTCGGCGGGTCCAGAATTGGAGTACTTC.

In this sample, this clone turned up once. The chain carries TRBV4-1 and TRBJ2-7; 8 bases line up with TRBD1. With V trimmed by 1 base and J by 2 bases, 4 bases remained unmatched. The CDR3 totals 15 residues. The V gene's germline CDR1 is MGHRA and CDR2 YSYEKL. This chain's CDR3 is CASSQGGQAPYEQYF. Written as DNA, the CDR3 is TGCGCCAGCAGCCAAGGGGGACAGGCCCCCTACGAGCAGTACTTC.

This chain joins TRBV4-1 and TRBJ1-1, with 7 bases matching TRBD1. CDR3 size: 13 residues. Per germline, CDR1 MGHRA and CDR2 YSYEKL. J lost 0 bases, V lost 11 bases, and 6 bases had no gene match. CDR3 region: CASEDRLNTEAFF. DNA for the CDR3: TGCGCCTCTGAGGACAGGTTGAACACTGAAGCTTTCTTT.

This chain links TRBV6-5 with TRBJ1-4; a possible D gene is TRBD1 (6 bases). Deletions cut 6 bases from V and 8 bases from J, with 19 bases between. The CDR3 runs 15 residues. The germline V gene has CDR1 MNHEY and CDR2 SVGAGI. This CDR3 reads CASREDSYLGEKLFF. Written as DNA, the CDR3 is TGTGCCAGCAGAGAGGACAGTTACCTGGGGGAAAAACTGTTTTTT.

J is TRBJ1-4 and V is TRBV2; D is unresolved. Per germline, CDR1 SNHLY and CDR2 FYNNEI. Trimming pared 5 bases from V and 0 bases from J, leaving 10 bases between. This CDR3 is built from 15 residues. CDR3 DNA: TGTGCCAGCAGTTCCGACGGGGCAACTAATGAAAAACTGTTTTTT. Its protein product is CASSSDGATNEKLFF.

This clone was recorded once. The J gene is TRBJ1-4, the V gene TRBV4-1, with unresolved D. V was trimmed by 1 base and J by 4 bases, leaving 7 bases between them. Germline CDR1 MGHRA, CDR2 YSYEKL. This CDR3 contains 14 residues. CDR3: CASSQVSYNEKLFF. CDR3 nucleotides: TGCGCCAGCAGCCAAGTATCCTATAATGAAAAACTGTTTTTT.

V is TRBV19 and J is TRBJ2-7, with D possibly TRBD2 on 5 matching bases. The CDR3 has 13 residues. Trimming took off 3 bases at V and 7 bases at J, with 13 bases between the two ends. Germline CDR1 and CDR2: LNHDA and SQIVND (reference sequence). CDR3 sequence reads: CASSMYGRGEQYF. In DNA form, the CDR3 reads TGTGCCAGTAGTATGTACGGACGAGGGGAGCAGTACTTC.

The J gene is TRBJ2-5, the V gene TRBV28; 8 bases are a match to TRBD2. From germline, CDR1 is MDHEN and CDR2 SYDVKM. The length of the CDR3 is 13 residues. Trimming cost V 6 bases and J 5 bases; bases outside gene matches: 5. The CDR3 region has the DNA TGTGCCAGCAGCCTTAGCGGGAAGGAGACCCAGTACTTC. It yields the protein CASSLSGKETQYF.

The genes are TRBV7-9 and TRBJ1-1; a weak D match, TRBD1 (6 bases). The CDR3 runs to 12 residues. CDR1 and CDR2 from the germline V gene are SEHNR and FQNEAQ (reference sequence). V was cut by 5 bases and J by 6 bases, with 10 bases left in between. The CDR3 sequence is CASSKGGSEAFF. Written as DNA, the CDR3 is TGTGCCAGCAGCAAAGGGGGATCTGAAGCTTTCTTT.

The chain links TRBV7-8 to TRBJ2-3; TRBD2 aligns across 7 bases. Germline CDR1 SGHVS, CDR2 FQNEAQ. Trimming took 1 base from V and 0 from J; bases not matched to a gene: 4. The CDR3 consists of 16 residues. CDR3 amino acids: CASSLVLGGSTDTQYF. The CDR3 nucleotides read TGTGCCAGCAGCTTAGTTCTCGGGGGGAGCACAGATACGCAGTATTTT. The full variable domain, rest sourced from reference TRBV7-8 and TRBJ2-3, is GAGVSQSPRYKVAKRGQDVALRCDPISGHVSLFWYQQALGQGPEFLTYFQNEAQLDKSGLPSDRFFAERPEGSVSTLKIQRTQQEDSAVYLCASSLVLGGSTDTQYFGPGTRLTVL.

This rearrangement joins TRBV4-3 to TRBJ1-2, with 9 bases identical to TRBD1. Trimming removed 4 bases from V and 2 bases from J; junction bases left unmatched: 2. The CDR3 extends over 14 amino acids. Germline lookup yields CDR1 LGHNA and CDR2 YSLEER. In DNA form, the CDR3 reads TGCGCCAGCAGCCTCGACAGGGGGAACTATGGCTACACCTTC. It encodes CASSLDRGNYGYTF.

The chain couples TRBV7-9 to TRBJ2-7, with D uncertain. CDR3 length: 13 residues. Trimming removed 4 bases from V and 0 bases from J, with 7 bases in between. The germline V gene encodes CDR1 SEHNR and CDR2 FQNEAQ (reference sequence). The CDR3 bases are TGTGCCAGCAGCTCCACCTACTCCTACGAGCAGTACTTC. Amino acids: CASSSTYSYEQYF.

The rearrangement joins TRBV5-1 to TRBJ1-1; D is perhaps TRBD1 (6 bases). The CDR3 extends over 13 amino acids. Germline V CDR1 and CDR2: SGHRS, YFSETQ. V was shortened by 4 bases and J by 7 bases, with 14 bases between the two germline ends. This CDR3 is CASSQTGTFEAFF. CDR3 DNA: TGCGCCAGCAGCCAAACCGGGACATTTGAAGCTTTCTTT.

V is TRBV5-6 and J is TRBJ2-7; a weak D match, TRBD1 (6 bases). V was cut by 0 bases and J by 0 bases, with 7 bases left in between. Germline V gene data show CDR1 as SGHDT and CDR2 as YYEEEE. CDR3 length: 14 amino acids. This chain's CDR3 is CASSLVGGSYEQYF. CDR3 DNA sequence: TGTGCCAGCAGCTTGGTAGGGGGCTCCTACGAGCAGTACTTC.

The V gene is TRBV6-5, the J gene TRBJ1-2, with TRBD1 matching over 8 bases. The CDR3 covers 13 residues. CDR1 is MNHEY and CDR2 is SVGAGI in the germline V gene. With 6 bases clipped from V and 7 bases from J, the junction kept 7 bases outside the gene matches. The CDR3 reads CASRNRGTGGYTF. The CDR3 nucleotides read TGTGCCAGCAGGAACAGGGGGACCGGTGGCTACACCTTC.

This chain uses TRBV5-8 with TRBJ1-5; no definite D call. The germline V and J ends were trimmed by 0 bases and 6 bases, with 10 bases remaining between them. Germline V gene sequence: CDR1 SGHTS, CDR2 YDEGEE. CDR3 length equals 14 residues. The CDR3 protein is CASSLVEYGQPQHF. Here the CDR3 DNA reads TGTGCCAGCAGCTTGGTAGAATACGGTCAGCCCCAGCATTTT.

This chain connects TRBV9 to TRBJ2-3; 7 bases agree with TRBD1. J gave up 2 bases and V 0 bases, and 6 bases lay outside the gene matches. The germline V gene has CDR1 SGDLS and CDR2 YYNGEE. The CDR3 is 16 amino acids. CDR3 nucleotides: TGTGCCAGCAGCGTAGCCCGAGGGGGCCCCACAGATACGCAGTATTTT. This gives the protein CASSVARGGPTDTQYF.

This clone was observed a handful of times. The chain combines TRBV30 with TRBJ1-1; D ambiguous. Germline CDR1 and CDR2: GTSNPN and SVGIG (reference sequence). Trimming removed 0 bases from V and 11 bases from J, with 19 bases in between. The CDR3 has 14 amino acids. CDR3: CAWSVGHSHYEAFF. In nucleotides, the CDR3 is TGTGCCTGGAGTGTAGGTCACAGTCATTATGAGGCTTTCTTT.

V is TRBV27 and J is TRBJ2-1; 7 nucleotides agree with TRBD1. V gave up 5 bases and J gave up 7 bases; unmatched junction bases: 17. The germline gives CDR1 MNHEY, CDR2 SMNVEV (reference sequence). The CDR3 runs to 17 residues. The CDR3 region has the DNA TGTGCCAGCAGTAAGTTATTGGTAGGGGGCGCGAGGAATGAGCAGTTCTTC. Amino acids: CASSKLLVGGARNEQFF.

The gene calls are TRBV4-1 and TRBJ1-6; no firm D call. V lost 4 bases to trimming and J lost 8 bases, with 18 bases between them. Per the germline V gene, CDR1 is MGHRA and CDR2 is YSYEKL. The CDR3 runs 16 residues. The chain's CDR3 is CASSLSEGAEDSPLHF. In nucleotides, the CDR3 is TGCGCCAGCAGCCTCTCAGAGGGCGCCGAGGATTCACCCCTCCACTTT.

Note on this clone: Other DNA sequences in the same sample also yield this CDR3. This chain uses TRBV27 with TRBJ1-2; perhaps TRBD1 as D (5 bases). Germline V lookup: CDR1 MNHEY, CDR2 SMNVEV (reference sequence). Trimming removed 5 bases at V and 5 bases at J, with 12 bases between. This CDR3 is 13 amino acids long. The CDR3 loop is CASSLDRGYGYTF. The CDR3 nucleotides read TGTGCCAGCAGTCTCGACAGAGGTTATGGCTACACCTTC.

The chain couples TRBV4-1 to TRBJ2-7, with D perhaps TRBD2 (6 bases). Germline loops: CDR1 MGHRA, CDR2 YSYEKL. The germline V and J ends were trimmed by 0 bases and 4 bases, with 10 bases remaining between them. This CDR3 spans 14 amino acids. This CDR3 reads CASSQDGGNYEQYF. CDR3 DNA: TGCGCCAGCAGCCAAGATGGGGGGAATTACGAGCAGTACTTC.

The chain is built from TRBV11-1 and TRBJ1-1; 7 nucleotides line up with TRBD1. Unmatched junction bases numbered 9, after V lost 5 bases and J lost 0 bases. The germline gives CDR1 SGHAT, CDR2 FQDESV (reference sequence). There are 16 residues in the CDR3. The CDR3 DNA is TGTGCCAGCAGCATACAGGGGCAGTTTATGAACACTGAAGCTTTCTTT. It yields the protein CASSIQGQFMNTEAFF.

The genes are TRBV13 and TRBJ2-5; maybe TRBD1 (5 bases). The CDR3 runs to 13 residues. Looked up from germline, CDR1 is PRHDT and CDR2 is FYEKMQ (reference sequence). Trimming removed 3 bases at V and 2 bases at J, with 7 bases between. CDR3 nucleotides: TGTGCCAGCAGCTTTGACAGTCAAGAGACCCAGTACTTC. This translates into CASSFDSQETQYF.

The chain couples TRBV19 to TRBJ1-1, with 7 positions matching TRBD1. V lost 4 bases and J lost 5; bases outside the gene matches: 4. Germline-derived CDR1 and CDR2 are LNHDA and SQIVND (reference sequence). The CDR3 runs 13 residues. CDR3 nucleotides: TGTGCCAGTAGTACCGACAGGGAAACTGAAGCTTTCTTT. Translating it yields CASSTDRETEAFF.

This chain links TRBV28 with TRBJ2-5; no reliable D call. The V end lost 2 bases, the J end lost 1 base, and 8 bases lay between the germline ends. The CDR3 loop spans 14 amino acids. Germline values: CDR1 MDHEN, CDR2 SYDVKM. CDR3 amino acids: CASSLMRFQETQYF. As DNA, the CDR3 is TGTGCCAGCAGTTTAATGAGATTCCAAGAGACCCAGTACTTC.

The rearrangement joins TRBV19 to TRBJ1-2, with D maybe TRBD1 (6 bases). Looked up from germline, CDR1 is LNHDA and CDR2 is SQIVND (reference sequence). Deletions cut 3 bases from V and 7 bases from J, with 18 bases between. The CDR3 runs to 15 residues. In nucleotides, the CDR3 is TGTGCCAGTAGTATTGGGCCAGGGGAATTGAGTGGCTACACCTTC. Translation gives CASSIGPGELSGYTF. The complete variable domain, with remaining parts taken from reference TRBV19 and TRBJ1-2, reads DGGITQSPKYLFRKEGQNVTLSCEQNLNHDAMYWYRQDPGQGLRLIYYSQIVNDFQKGDIAEGYSVSREKKESFPLTVTSAQKNPTAFYLCASSIGPGELSGYTFGSGTRLTVV.